The entry below describes one TCR beta chain. CDR3 length: 16 amino acids. Trimming cost V 0 bases and J 6 bases, with 18 bases left between them. Germline V CDR1 and CDR2: MNHEY, SVGAGI. Methods used by the authors: Scientists estimated how many nucleated cells there were by amplifying reference gene primers. Using immunoSEQ multiplex PCR, the repertoire was profiled, and TCRdb retains in-frame clones only, with some absent. Clonal size and the V and J genes are those of that table, whereas D and trimming came from the DNA. The table records about 130,000 clones, 65% to 90% of them present only once. The sample comes from a study of blood T cell repertoires in COVID-19. For the study at large: Some COVID-19 samples were acute and others convalescent; all came from the United States, Italy and Spain.

The rearrangement links TRBV6-5 to TRBJ2-7; D may be TRBD2 (6 bases). The TCR sequence derives from a man older than 75 with active or convalescent COVID-19. What was sequenced was peripheral blood. This CDR3 reads CASSYSAGRPVPEQYF. CDR3 nucleotide sequence: TGTGCCAGCAGTTACTCTGCGGGGCGGCCTGTCCCCGAGCAGTACTTC.